This T cell receptor (beta chain) was obtained from a study of graft-versus-host responses after intestinal transplantation. As for the study in general: All recipients were transplanted with multivisceral, liver-intestinal, or isolated intestinal grafts. Recipients uniformly received anti-thymocyte globulin induction, followed by tacrolimus and steroids for approximately 3 years. Overall study results and limits: Graft-versus-host to host-versus-graft clonal ratios in allografts were high in patients with graft-donor T cell macrochimerism.

CDR1 is SGHVS, CDR2 FQNEAQ, per germline. With V trimmed by 0 bases and J by 5 bases, 9 bases remained unmatched. The CDR3 length is 17 residues. The repertoire was sequenced with immunoSEQ multiplex PCR; TCRdb's copy has only in-frame clones and lacks some. The repertoire includes 9,000 to 10,000 clones, about 94% of them detected once, and under 2.5% sits in the top ten. This clone showed up just once. Its specificity is unknown. The V gene is TRBV7-8, the J gene TRBJ2-3, with 9 bases identical to TRBD2. The sample in question was PBMCs, obtained 8 days after intestinal transplant. The TCR comes from a human patient who received an intestinal transplant, so some T cells may come from the graft donor. CDR3 coding DNA: TGTGCCAGCAGCTTAGCGGCTAGCGGGGAAAAGGGAGATACGCAGTATTTT. The encoded protein is CASSLAASGEKGDTQYF. Full variable domain (outside the CDR3, taken from reference TRBV7-8 and TRBJ2-3): GAGVSQSPRYKVAKRGQDVALRCDPISGHVSLFWYQQALGQGPEFLTYFQNEAQLDKSGLPSDRFFAERPEGSVSTLKIQRTQQEDSAVYLCASSLAASGEKGDTQYFGPGTRLTVL.